The present entry profiles one TCR beta chain with its context. This entry is derived from a study of shared clonotypes between healthy human individuals. A split of CD4+ cells into CD45RA+ naive and CD45RA-negative memory subsets was performed. Germline CDR1 SGHRS, CDR2 YFSETQ. The CDR3 has 15 residues. V was pared by 1 base and J by 5 bases, with 15 bases between. Data came from immunoSEQ multiplex PCR; TCRdb stores just in-frame clones and leaves some out. The table has 900,000 to 1,200,000 clones, about 80% seen once. The rearrangement uses TRBV5-1 and TRBJ2-5; D is unclear. The origin of this receptor is a young man in good health. Some clones in this sample may be carry-over from other donors' samples. Sequencing used memory CD4+ T cells from PBMCs. Noted subset: CD45RA-negative fraction. Here the CDR3 reads CASSLTDTSGETQYF. CDR3 DNA sequence: TGCGCCAGCAGCTTGACTGACACCTCCGGGGAGACCCAGTACTTC.